This is a list of T cell receptor beta chains from one sample in a study of shared clonotypes between healthy human individuals. The data were produced by immunoSEQ multiplex PCR, yet TCRdb's version contains in-frame clones alone and is incomplete. The sample has about 1 million clones, about 77% seen once. Material for sequencing was memory CD4+ T cells sorted from blood. The receptors stem from a man younger than 30 in good health. Both conserved end residues are part of each CDR3. The D gene is left open where the match is weak. Size is stated for part of the rows, as once, few or many counts, or as a class when the clone is expanded.

V: TRBV19
size: .
D: .
J: TRBJ2-1
CDR3: CASSIGAHHNEQFF
DNA: TGTGCCAGTAGTATCGGAGCCCACCACAATGAGCAGTTCTTC

V: TRBV4-1
size: .
D: TRBD2
J: TRBJ2-1
CDR3: CASSQAVQRGSSYNEQFF
DNA: TGCGCCAGCAGCCAAGCTGTACAGCGGGGGAGCTCCTACAATGAGCAGTTCTTC

V: TRBV29-1
size: .
D: TRBD2
J: TRBJ2-1
CDR3: CSVVAGGVGEQFF
DNA: TGCAGCGTTGTGGCGGGGGGGGTTGGTGAGCAGTTCTTC

V: TRBV6-4
size: .
D: .
J: TRBJ2-6
CDR3: CASSAGTASGANVLTF
DNA: TGTGCCAGCAGCGCGGGGACGGCCTCTGGGGCCAACGTCCTGACTTTC

V: TRBV11-2
size: .
D: .
J: TRBJ1-3
CDR3: CASSLAHGTLGNTIYF
DNA: TGTGCCAGCAGCTTAGCCCACGGGACACTTGGAAACACCATATATTTT

V: TRBV9
size: .
D: TRBD1
J: TRBJ1-6
CDR3: CASSARDRDSPLHF
DNA: TGTGCCAGCAGTGCCCGGGACAGGGATTCACCCCTCCACTTT

V: TRBV5-1
size: .
D: TRBD2
J: TRBJ2-7
CDR3: CASSLSVRAPGGSSYEQYF
DNA: TGCGCCAGCAGCCTCTCCGTACGGGCGCCCGGGGGGAGCTCCTACGAGCAGTACTTC

V: TRBV2
size: .
D: .
J: TRBJ1-2
CDR3: CASSTGTSFFYGYTF
DNA: TGTGCCAGCAGTACCGGGACAAGTTTTTTTTATGGCTACACCTTC

V: TRBV5-6
size: .
D: TRBD1
J: TRBJ1-2
CDR3: CASSPPPGIDRDFYYGYTF
DNA: TGTGCCAGCAGCCCCCCTCCGGGTATAGACAGGGACTTCTACTATGGCTACACCTTC

V: TRBV5-4
size: .
D: TRBD1
J: TRBJ1-3
CDR3: CASSLQGPGNTIYF
DNA: TGTGCCAGCAGTCTACAGGGGCCTGGAAACACCATATATTTT

V: TRBV5-1
size: .
D: TRBD2
J: TRBJ2-3
CDR3: CASSLSRLGRGDTDTQYF
DNA: TGCGCCAGCAGCTTATCCCGATTGGGGCGGGGGGACACAGATACGCAGTATTTT

V: TRBV5-1
size: .
D: .
J: TRBJ2-1
CDR3: CASSLVAASYNEQFF
DNA: TGCGCCAGCAGCTTGGTAGCAGCTTCCTACAATGAGCAGTTCTTC

V: TRBV15
size: .
D: .
J: TRBJ1-6
CDR3: CATSRDIASPLHF
DNA: TGTGCCACCAGCAGAGATATCGCATCACCCCTCCACTTT

V: TRBV29-1
size: few
D: .
J: TRBJ2-5
CDR3: CSVVGSKETQYF
DNA: TGCAGCGTTGTGGGCAGCAAAGAGACCCAGTACTTC

V: TRBV9
size: .
D: .
J: TRBJ2-3
CDR3: CASSVEPGGLFTDTQYF
DNA: TGTGCCAGCAGCGTAGAGCCTGGGGGACTTTTCACAGATACGCAGTATTTT

V: TRBV5-1
size: .
D: .
J: TRBJ2-7
CDR3: CASSTGHTYEQYF
DNA: TGCGCCAGCAGTACCGGGCATACCTACGAGCAGTACTTC

V: TRBV6-6
size: .
D: TRBD1
J: TRBJ1-1
CDR3: CASSYPWTGGATEAFF
DNA: TGTGCCAGCAGTTACCCTTGGACAGGGGGAGCCACTGAAGCTTTCTTT

V: TRBV5-1
size: .
D: TRBD1
J: TRBJ1-5
CDR3: CASSLGTGTGQPQHF
DNA: TGCGCCAGCAGCTTGGGGACAGGGACGGGGCAGCCCCAGCATTTT

V: TRBV19
size: .
D: TRBD2
J: TRBJ2-5
CDR3: CASSTAGGKETQYF
DNA: TGTGCCAGTAGTACGGCGGGGGGCAAAGAGACCCAGTACTTC

V: TRBV6-5
size: .
D: .
J: TRBJ2-1
CDR3: CASSPGVAYNEQFF
DNA: TGTGCCAGCAGTCCTGGGGTCGCCTACAATGAGCAGTTCTTC

V: TRBV28
size: .
D: TRBD1
J: TRBJ1-5
CDR3: CASSEGQELHQPQHF
DNA: TGTGCCAGCAGCGAGGGACAGGAGTTACATCAGCCCCAGCATTTT

V: TRBV10-3
size: once
D: .
J: TRBJ2-5
CDR3: CAISTETQYF
DNA: TGTGCCATCAGTACTGAGACCCAGTACTTC

V: TRBV2
size: .
D: .
J: TRBJ2-5
CDR3: CASSLGGTAQETQYF
DNA: TGTGCCAGCAGCCTAGGGGGGACAGCCCAAGAGACCCAGTACTTC

V: TRBV5-1
size: .
D: .
J: TRBJ2-7
CDR3: CASSLDSEQYF
DNA: TGCGCCAGCAGCTTGGACAGCGAGCAGTACTTC

V: TRBV5-1
size: .
D: .
J: TRBJ2-1
CDR3: CASSLVANYNEQFF
DNA: TGCGCCAGCAGCTTGGTGGCGAACTACAATGAGCAGTTCTTC

V: TRBV18
size: few
D: TRBD1
J: TRBJ1-6
CDR3: CASSPNWTGSGSPLHF
DNA: TGTGCCAGCTCACCAAACTGGACAGGGTCGGGTTCACCCCTCCACTTT

V: TRBV19
size: few
D: .
J: TRBJ2-1
CDR3: CASNTGRSYNEQFF
DNA: TGTGCCAGTAATACGGGACGGAGCTACAATGAGCAGTTCTTC